Here is one T cell receptor beta chain with its context. This sample stems from a study of T cells in Graves' hyperthyroidism and ophthalmopathy. In germline, CDR1 is SQVTM, CDR2 ANQGSEA. Trimming at V came to 5 bases and at J to 7 bases, leaving 5 bases not matched to a gene. CDR3 length: 13 amino acids. TCR beta CDR3 regions were amplified from RNA transcripts. HTBI primers were used for first-round RT-PCR of the TCR CDR3. TCRdb reanalysed the multiplex PCR reads using MiXCR and keeps one entry per CDR3 protein. The sample shows a few hundred thousand distinct CDR3 sequences, about 15% of them seen only once.

Sequenced input: blood. This chain connects TRBV29-1 to TRBJ2-1, with 10 bases identical to TRBD2. The TCR sequence derives from a woman aged 25-40 years with Graves' hyperthyroidism. CDR3 DNA sequence: TGCAGCGTTCCAGCGGGAGGGAAAAATGAGCAGTTCTTC. Its protein is CSVPAGGKNEQFF.